These 25 T cell receptor beta chains were all obtained from the same sample, sequenced in a study of beta chain features in type 1 diabetes. All of the isolated RNA was reverse transcribed, so expressed TCRB transcripts were sequenced. Produced via immunoSEQ multiplex PCR; TCRdb's table is partial and in-frame only. Of roughly 240,000 clones in the sample, 14% are singletons; the top ten hold about 0.026%. The sample was naive CD4+ T cells from blood. The receptors stem from a woman aged 40 to 50 in good health.

The rearrangement links TRBV25-1 to TRBJ2-7; a possible D gene is TRBD2 (6 bases). The CDR3 covers 11 residues. Per the germline V gene, CDR1 is MGHDK and CDR2 is SYGVNS. The V gene lost 8 bases and the J gene lost 3 bases, with 8 bases spanning the gap. The CDR3 nucleotides read TGTGCCAGCGGGGGGTTCTACGAGCAGTACTTC. Its translation is CASGGFYEQYF.

This clone appeared a few times. J is TRBJ2-1 and V is TRBV7-9, with 10 bases that match TRBD2. CDR1 is SEHNR, CDR2 FQNEAQ, per germline (reference sequence). With V trimmed by 5 bases and J by 10 bases, 14 bases remained unmatched. The length of the CDR3 is 16 residues. CDR3 protein: CASSPVRSSGGLEQFF. Written as DNA, the CDR3 is TGTGCCAGCAGCCCCGTCCGTAGTAGCGGGGGGTTAGAGCAGTTCTTC.

V gene TRBV10-1 combines with J gene TRBJ2-5; 10 bases match TRBD1. The germline V gene encodes CDR1 WNHNN and CDR2 SYGVQD (reference sequence). CDR3 size: 16 residues. V lost 3 bases and J lost 5; bases outside the gene matches: 9. The CDR3 sequence: CASSDSWTGGLETQYF. CDR3 bases: TGCGCCAGCAGTGATTCGTGGACAGGGGGGCTGGAGACCCAGTACTTC.

The rearrangement links TRBV7-9 to TRBJ2-1, with 7 nucleotides matching TRBD1. There are 15 residues in the CDR3. V trimming: 1 base; J trimming: 5 bases; junction bases outside the gene matches: 5. The germline V gene encodes CDR1 SEHNR and CDR2 FQNEAQ (reference sequence). The CDR3 loop reads CASSLGGQTHNEQFF. CDR3 DNA sequence: TGTGCCAGCAGCTTAGGGGGACAGACCCACAATGAGCAGTTCTTC.

The chain couples TRBV10-3 to TRBJ2-5, with TRBD2 matching over 7 bases. The ends lost 3 bases at V and 5 bases at J; junction bases unmatched: 12. CDR3 size: 16 residues. Germline loops: CDR1 ENHRY, CDR2 SYGVKD. This CDR3 is CAISDYQGGSSETQYF. In DNA, the CDR3 is TGTGCCATCAGTGATTATCAGGGAGGGAGTTCGGAGACCCAGTACTTC.

This rearrangement joins TRBV5-1 to TRBJ2-7; the match to TRBD1 covers 7 bases. CDR3 length: 14 residues. Germline V gene data show CDR1 as SGHRS and CDR2 as YFSETQ. V shed 5 bases, J shed 3 bases, and the junction held 8 bases outside the gene matches. For the CDR3, the DNA is TGCGCCAGCAGATTGACAGGGTATCACTACGAGCAGTACTTC. The encoded protein is CASRLTGYHYEQYF.

This clone has just a few counts. This chain connects TRBV7-9 to TRBJ2-3; TRBD1 matches 8 bases. Per germline, CDR1 SEHNR and CDR2 FQNEAQ (reference sequence). With V trimmed by 1 base and J by 3 bases, 3 bases remained unmatched. CDR3 length equals 15 residues. The CDR3, as DNA: TGTGCCAGCAGCTTAGTAGGGACAGGAACAGATACGCAGTATTTT. Protein: CASSLVGTGTDTQYF.

The V gene is TRBV10-3, the J gene TRBJ2-1; 7 bases are shared with TRBD1. Germline loops: CDR1 ENHRY, CDR2 SYGVKD. The CDR3 totals 15 residues. With V trimmed by 0 bases and J by 7 bases, 6 bases remained unmatched. As DNA, the CDR3 is TGTGCCATCAGTGAGTCCGACAGGGTGAGGAATGAGCAGTTCTTC. It codes for CAISESDRVRNEQFF.

This clone was observed a few times. V and J are TRBV6-5 and TRBJ1-6; no clear D. CDR1 MNHEY and CDR2 SVGAGI come from the germline V gene. The CDR3 covers 11 residues. V was pared by 3 bases and J by 14 bases, with 8 bases between. DNA of the CDR3: TGTGCCAGCAGTTATGAGGAGGCCCTCCACTTT. Amino acids: CASSYEEALHF.

This clone was counted only a few times. The chain recombines TRBV18 with TRBJ1-1; 7 bases are shared with TRBD1. Germline CDR1 and CDR2: KGHSH and LQKENI. J lost 0 bases, V lost 1 base, and 2 bases had no gene match. There are 15 residues in the CDR3. CDR3 coding DNA: TGTGCCAGCTCACCACTGGGACAGCTGAACACTGAAGCTTTCTTT. This gives the protein CASSPLGQLNTEAFF.

Only a few counts were recorded for this clone. V is TRBV12-5 and J is TRBJ2-3; 9 nucleotides match TRBD1. Germline V gene sequence: CDR1 LGHNT, CDR2 FRNRAP. The CDR3 loop spans 16 amino acids. The junction had 7 bases not matched to a gene; V was cut back by 5 bases and J by 1 base. The CDR3 loop is CASGPTDRGGTDTQYF. CDR3 bases: TGTGCTAGTGGTCCGACGGACAGGGGAGGCACAGATACGCAGTATTTT. Filled out from reference TRBV12-5 and TRBJ2-3, the complete variable domain reads DARVTQTPRHKVTEMGQEVTMRCQPILGHNTVFWYRQTMMQGLELLAYFRNRAPLDDSGMPKDRFSAEMPDATLATLKIQPSEPRDSAVYFCASGPTDRGGTDTQYFGPGTRLTVL.

The chain combines TRBV5-1 with TRBJ1-1; possibly TRBD1 for D (6 bases). Trimming cost V 1 base and J 7 bases, with 8 bases left between them. CDR1 and CDR2 (germline): SGHRS, YFSETQ. The CDR3 covers 12 residues. The CDR3 nucleotides read TGCGCCAGCAGCTTGCGGGGACATGAAGCTTTCTTT. As protein: CASSLRGHEAFF.

The V call is TRBV9, the J call TRBJ2-2; tentative D call: TRBD1 (6 bases). CDR1 SGDLS and CDR2 YYNGEE come from the germline V gene. The CDR3 extends over 16 amino acids. Trimming stripped 4 bases from V and 2 bases from J, with 15 bases between. In DNA, the CDR3 is TGTGCCAGCAGCCCTACAGGGTCCCTTAACACCGGGGAGCTGTTTTTT. Amino acid sequence: CASSPTGSLNTGELFF.

This sequence joins TRBV6-5 and TRBJ2-7, with D tentatively TRBD2 (6 bases). CDR1 and CDR2 (germline): MNHEY, SVGAGI. V was cut by 2 bases and J by 1 base, with 12 bases left in between. This CDR3 contains 15 residues. CDR3 coding DNA: TGTGCCAGCAGTTACCGTAGGGAGGTTTCCTACGAGCAGTACTTC. Translating gives CASSYRREVSYEQYF.

The V gene is TRBV7-9, the J gene TRBJ1-1, with a weak D call TRBD1 (5 bases). The V and J ends lost 4 bases and 1 base respectively, with 13 bases between them. This CDR3 has 15 residues. CDR1 is SEHNR and CDR2 is FQNEAQ in the germline V gene (reference sequence). The CDR3 reads CASSSRGTGNTEAFF. DNA of the CDR3: TGTGCCAGCAGCTCGAGAGGAACAGGGAACACTGAAGCTTTCTTT.

The chain links TRBV11-2 to TRBJ1-2, with 7 bases fitting TRBD1. V shed 5 bases and J 2 bases; nucleotides not matched to a gene: 8. The CDR3 contains 15 residues. Germline CDR1 and CDR2: SGHAT and FQNNGV. The CDR3 loop reads CASSIADRDNYGYTF. The CDR3 region has the DNA TGTGCCAGCAGCATCGCCGACAGGGACAACTATGGCTACACCTTC.

The genes are TRBV9 and TRBJ2-5, with 9 positions matching TRBD1. This CDR3 is built from 15 residues. The V and J ends lost 1 base and 3 bases, in that order; junction bases with no gene match: 4. Germline V gives CDR1 SGDLS, CDR2 YYNGEE. CDR3 residues: CASSVRTGEKETQYF. For the CDR3, the DNA is TGTGCCAGCAGCGTACGGACAGGGGAAAAAGAGACCCAGTACTTC. The full variable domain, its missing parts supplied by reference TRBV9 and TRBJ2-5, is DSGVTQTPKHLITATGQRVTLRCSPRSGDLSVYWYQQSLDQGLQFLIQYYNGEERAKGNILERFSAQQFPDLHSELNLSSLELGDSALYFCASSVRTGEKETQYFGPGTRLLVL.

The gene calls are TRBV2 and TRBJ1-5; tentative D call: TRBD1 (5 bases). The CDR3 loop spans 11 amino acids. Between the trimmed V and J ends, which lost 8 bases and 6 bases, there was a span of 8 bases. Per the germline V gene, CDR1 is SNHLY and CDR2 is FYNNEI. This CDR3 is CASGTGQPQHF. The CDR3 nucleotides read TGTGCCAGCGGAACAGGTCAGCCCCAGCATTTT.

This clone was observed a handful of times. The gene calls are TRBV6-4 and TRBJ2-1, with 9 bases fitting TRBD1. The length of the CDR3 is 16 residues. Germline CDR1 reads MRHNA; CDR2 reads SNTAGT. The V segment lost 3 bases and the J segment 4 bases; nucleotides outside the gene matches: 7. Here the CDR3 DNA reads TGTGCCAGCAGTGATGGGGACAGGGTAATTTACAATGAGCAGTTCTTC. As protein: CASSDGDRVIYNEQFF.

This clone was recorded a few times. This chain connects TRBV6-6 to TRBJ2-1; 10 bases line up with TRBD2. CDR3 length equals 16 residues. V lost 2 bases, J lost 4 bases, and 5 bases stayed unmatched. Germline CDR1 MNHNY, CDR2 SVGAGI (reference sequence). The CDR3 nucleotides are TGTGCCAGCAGTTACGATTGGACTAGCGGTTACAATGAGCAGTTCTTC. It specifies CASSYDWTSGYNEQFF.

The rearrangement uses TRBV19 and TRBJ1-2; D might be TRBD1 (6 bases). Germline CDR1 reads LNHDA; CDR2 reads SQIVND (reference sequence). Trimming cost V 5 bases and J 4 bases, with 11 bases left between them. This CDR3 is built from 13 residues. CDR3 loop: CASSAVQGYGYTF. The CDR3 region has the DNA TGTGCCAGTAGTGCCGTACAGGGCTATGGCTACACCTTC.

This clone was counted between two and nine times. The rearrangement links TRBV5-4 to TRBJ2-4, with D perhaps matching TRBD1 (6 bases). Trimming removed 0 bases from V and 0 bases from J, with 19 bases in between. The CDR3 is made up of 19 amino acids. Germline V lookup: CDR1 SGHNT, CDR2 YYREEE (reference sequence). CDR3 protein: CASSLDRAPRLGAKNIQYF. The CDR3, as DNA: TGTGCCAGCAGCTTGGACAGGGCGCCCCGGCTTGGAGCCAAAAACATTCAGTACTTC.

The chain recombines TRBV9 with TRBJ2-2, with a tentative D call TRBD1 (5 bases). Germline V gene lookup returns CDR1 SGDLS and CDR2 YYNGEE. This CDR3 region has 15 residues. The ends were cut back, 2 bases at V and 4 bases at J, with 12 bases in the middle. The CDR3 nucleotides are TGTGCCAGCAGCGTGGGGCAGGGTGCCACCGGGGAGCTGTTTTTT. It translates to CASSVGQGATGELFF.

The table lists this clone with a few counts. The J gene is TRBJ2-6, the V gene TRBV27; D ambiguous. The CDR3 runs 15 residues. V was shortened by 5 bases and J by 4 bases, with 12 bases between the two germline ends. CDR1 is MNHEY and CDR2 is SMNVEV in the germline V gene (reference sequence). The CDR3 is CASSLLGLGANVLTF. The CDR3 DNA is TGTGCCAGCAGTCTGCTAGGTTTAGGGGCCAACGTCCTGACTTTC.

V gene TRBV29-1 combines with J gene TRBJ2-5; D gene uncertain. The J call could be wrong; TRBJ2-7 is a better fit for the DNA end. The CDR3 runs 12 residues. Germline lookup yields CDR1 SQVTM and CDR2 ANQGSEA. Here the CDR3 reads CSVRPHSYEQYF. CDR3 coding DNA: TGCAGCGTCAGGCCACACTCCTACGAGCAGTACTTC.